One and the same sample provided the 24 T cell receptor beta chains below, sequenced in a study of blood T cells in healthy people across ages. Primed by a sample-barcoded 5' primer and a J-beta primer mix, a second PCR proceeded for about 7 to 12 cycles. Each CDR3 protein gets one entry after TCRdb re-called the 5' RACE reads with MiXCR. The data show around 1,800,000 distinct CDR3 sequences, about two fifths seen once. The sample was blood. Receptor source: a human donor in good health.

The sample holds one count of this clonotype. This chain links TRBV6-6 with TRBJ2-7; 14 nucleotides agree with TRBD2. This CDR3 spans 15 amino acids. Germline V lookup: CDR1 MNHNY, CDR2 SVGAGI (reference sequence). V lost 6 bases to trimming and J lost 5 bases; unmatched junction nucleotides: 6. In DNA form, the CDR3 reads TGTGCCAGCAGAAGACTAGCGGGGGGGAGTCACGAGCAGTACTTC. It specifies CASRRLAGGSHEQYF.

This clonotype was counted between two and nine times. The chain employs TRBV24-1 and TRBJ1-2; D gene uncertain. V was cut by 5 bases and J by 3 bases, with 6 bases left in between. The CDR3 is 12 amino acids. Germline CDR1 reads KGHDR; CDR2 reads SFDVKD. The CDR3 sequence: CATSAAYYGYTF. The CDR3 DNA follows: TGTGCCACCAGTGCTGCATACTATGGCTACACCTTC.

The chain has TRBV6-5 and TRBJ2-6; D may correspond to TRBD1 or TRBD2 (5 bases each). V was cut by 0 bases and J by 2 bases, with 20 bases left in between. This CDR3 has 20 amino acids. Germline CDR1 MNHEY, CDR2 SVGAGI. CDR3 amino acids: CASSYSGDVPARPGANVLTF. The CDR3 DNA follows: TGTGCCAGCAGTTACTCGGGGGATGTCCCGGCGAGACCTGGGGCCAACGTCCTGACTTTC.

In nucleotides, the CDR3 is TGTGCCAGCACCCCAGGGGAAGCCAAAAACATTCAGTACTTC. It yields the protein CASTPGEAKNIQYF. The chain recombines TRBV28 with TRBJ2-4; D possibly corresponds to TRBD1 (6 bases). The CDR3 is 14 residues long. The germline gives CDR1 MDHEN, CDR2 SYDVKM. The germline V and J ends were trimmed by 7 bases and 0 bases, with 10 bases remaining between them. Full variable domain (missing parts from reference TRBV28 and TRBJ2-4): DVKVTQSSRYLVKRTGEKVFLECVQDMDHENMFWYRQDPGLGLRLIYFSYDVKMKEKGDIPEGYSVSREKKERFSLILESASTNQTSMYLCASTPGEAKNIQYFGAGTRLSVL.

This clonotype was counted only a few times. The V call is TRBV6-5, the J call TRBJ1-2; tentatively, D is TRBD1 (6 bases). The CDR3 totals 16 residues. Per the germline V gene, CDR1 is MNHEY and CDR2 is SVGAGI. V was pared by 4 bases and J by 4 bases, with 19 bases between. The CDR3 coding sequence is TGTGCCAGCAGTTCCTCCAGGGGAACTCACATCTATGGCTACACCTTC. Amino acid sequence: CASSSSRGTHIYGYTF.

The J gene is TRBJ2-3, the V gene TRBV20-1; no clear D gene. The V and J ends lost 3 bases and 7 bases respectively, with 8 bases between them. Germline V lookup: CDR1 DFQATT, CDR2 SNEGSKA (reference sequence). The CDR3 sequence is 11 residues long. CDR3 sequence: CSARILNTQYF. The CDR3 DNA reads TGCAGTGCTAGGATTCTTAATACGCAGTATTTT.

The CDR3 nucleotides are TGTGCCAGCAGCCCGGACACAGCTAGCTACGAGCAGTACTTC. This codes for CASSPDTASYEQYF. The chain employs TRBV7-2 and TRBJ2-4, with D perhaps TRBD1 (5 bases). Judging by the DNA end, TRBJ2-7 fits better; the J call may be wrong. This CDR3 comprises 14 residues. Germline V gene data show CDR1 as SGHTA and CDR2 as FQGNSA.

The sample holds a few counts of this clonotype. The chain recombines TRBV7-3 with TRBJ2-4; 12 bases agree with TRBD2. The J call is in doubt because the DNA end fits TRBJ2-7 better. Looked up from germline, CDR1 is SGHTA and CDR2 is FQGTGA. The length of the CDR3 is 14 residues. For the CDR3, the DNA is TGTGCCAGCTCCCTAGCGGGGGGGACTGGCGAGCAGTACTTC. It translates to CASSLAGGTGEQYF.

The V and J genes are TRBV10-3 and TRBJ1-2; 7 positions match TRBD1. After removal of 3 bases from V and 7 bases from J, the junction contained 11 bases not matched to a gene. Germline assignment: CDR1 ENHRY and CDR2 SYGVKD. The length of the CDR3 is 15 residues. DNA of the CDR3: TGTGCCATCAGTGACCCCGGGACAGCGGCTTCTGGCTACACCTTC. Protein product: CAISDPGTAASGYTF.

This clonotype was picked up a small number of times. An end of the junction does not agree with germline; a read error may underlie this. CDR3 loop: CASSSRTGTNVLTF. The CDR3 bases are TGTGCCAGCAGCTCCCGGACTGGGACCAACGTCCTGACTTTC. J is TRBJ2-6 and V is TRBV9; perhaps TRBD2 as D (5 bases). CDR1 SGDLS and CDR2 YYNGEE come from the germline V gene. The CDR3 covers 14 residues.

This clonotype was detected only a few times. The V gene is TRBV5-1, the J gene TRBJ2-5; 9 bases match TRBD1. CDR3 length: 15 residues. The V and J ends lost 3 bases and 4 bases, in that order; junction bases with no gene match: 7. The V gene's germline CDR1 is SGHRS and CDR2 YFSETQ. The CDR3 DNA follows: TGCGCCAGCAGCTCACAGGGGGCGTGGGGAGAGACCCAGTACTTC. Translation: CASSSQGAWGETQYF.

The chain combines TRBV9 with TRBJ2-3, with D possibly TRBD2 on 5 matching bases. V was cut by 3 bases and J by 0 bases, with 14 bases left in between. Germline V gene sequence: CDR1 SGDLS, CDR2 YYNGEE. This CDR3 is 16 amino acids long. The CDR3 DNA is TGTGCCAGCAGCGCAAGAGGGCGGCCAAGCACAGATACGCAGTATTTT. As protein: CASSARGRPSTDTQYF.

This chain links TRBV6-2 or TRBV6-3 with TRBJ1-1, with a possible D match to TRBD1 (6 bases). Germline CDR1 reads MNHEY; CDR2 reads SVGEGT. The ends were cut back, 6 bases at V and 4 bases at J, with 12 bases in the middle. The CDR3 extends over 13 amino acids. The DNA for the CDR3 is TGTGCCAGCAGGTTCTCCAGGGGCACTGAAGCTTTCTTT. Translating gives CASRFSRGTEAFF.

With regard to this clonotype: The junction differs from germline at one of its ends, possibly a read error. V usage is TRBV10-3 and J usage is TRBJ2-5; TRBD2 aligns across 8 bases. Germline CDR1 reads ENHRY; CDR2 reads SYGVKD. This CDR3 region has 16 residues. Here the CDR3 reads CASSGQGAGELETQYF. The DNA of the CDR3 is TGTGCCAGCAGTGGGCAAGGAGCGGGGGAGTTGGAGACCCAGTACTTC.

This clonotype was seen only a few times. The CDR3 spells CAWSVREPTEAFF. The CDR3 DNA reads as TGTGCCTGGAGTGTACGGGAGCCCACTGAAGCTTTCTTT. This chain connects TRBV30 to TRBJ1-1; D remains ambiguous. The CDR3 is 13 residues long. Germline CDR1 is GTSNPN and CDR2 is SVGIG (reference sequence). V lost 0 bases, J lost 4 bases, and 9 bases lay in between.

Only a few counts were recorded for this clonotype. The gene calls are TRBV7-2 and TRBJ1-2; TRBD1 agrees at 7 bases. This CDR3 spans 14 amino acids. V was pared by 3 bases and J by 3 bases, with 4 bases of the junction left unmatched. CDR1 is SGHTA and CDR2 is FQGNSA in the germline V gene. The CDR3 sequence: CASSFSTGDYGYTF. In DNA form, the CDR3 reads TGTGCCAGCAGCTTTTCAACAGGGGACTATGGCTACACCTTC.

The V call is TRBV6-5, the J call TRBJ1-1, with 12 bases matching TRBD1. Germline values: CDR1 MNHEY, CDR2 SVGAGI. The CDR3 runs 13 residues. Trimming took 10 bases from V and 7 from J; bases not matched to a gene: 7. The CDR3 protein is CATRDRGQFEAFF. The CDR3 DNA follows: TGTGCCACGAGGGACAGGGGGCAGTTTGAAGCTTTCTTT.

This clonotype has just a few counts. This chain connects TRBV20-1 to TRBJ2-3; no firm D call. Germline CDR1 is DFQATT and CDR2 is SNEGSKA (reference sequence). The CDR3 is 12 residues long. The CDR3 is CTMWGPADTQYF. The CDR3 DNA sequence: TGCACCATGTGGGGTCCGGCAGATACGCAGTATTTT.

This clonotype was counted only a few times. This chain connects TRBV6-5 to TRBJ2-7; D is uncertain. Germline V gene data show CDR1 as MNHEY and CDR2 as SVGAGI. V was shortened by 0 bases and J by 2 bases, with 11 bases between the two germline ends. This CDR3 region has 15 residues. DNA of the CDR3: TGTGCCAGCAGTTACTCACGGCAAACCACCTACGAGCAGTACTTC. This gives the protein CASSYSRQTTYEQYF.

J is TRBJ2-7 and V is TRBV20-1; 7 nucleotides agree with TRBD1. The V and J ends lost 4 bases and 2 bases, in that order; junction bases with no gene match: 8. The CDR3 length is 14 residues. Looked up from germline, CDR1 is DFQATT and CDR2 is SNEGSKA (reference sequence). The CDR3 region is CSAILRQGAYEQYF. The CDR3 nucleotides are TGCAGTGCTATCCTCCGACAGGGCGCCTACGAGCAGTACTTC.

This clonotype was seen only a few times. The genes are TRBV5-1 and TRBJ1-1; D is undetermined. Germline V gene data show CDR1 as SGHRS and CDR2 as YFSETQ. Trimming left V 3 bases short and J 1 base short, with 10 bases between. This CDR3 spans 14 amino acids. CDR3 nucleotide sequence: TGCGCCAGCAGCTACGAAGACCCGAACACTGAAGCTTTCTTT. Its translation: CASSYEDPNTEAFF.

This clonotype was counted only a few times. The V and J genes are TRBV29-1 and TRBJ2-1, with 8 positions matching TRBD1. Germline values: CDR1 SQVTM, CDR2 ANQGSEA. The CDR3 is made up of 13 amino acids. Trimming at V came to 4 bases and at J to 9 bases, leaving 8 bases not matched to a gene. The CDR3: CSVVGQGGTEQFF. CDR3 DNA: TGCAGCGTTGTCGGACAGGGTGGGACTGAGCAGTTCTTC.

This clonotype was counted between two and nine times. The chain carries TRBV2 and TRBJ2-2; a weak D match, TRBD1 (6 bases). There are 18 residues in the CDR3. Trimming left V 3 bases short and J 4 bases short, with 21 bases between. Germline V gene sequence: CDR1 SNHLY, CDR2 FYNNEI. CDR3 residues: CASSDELYRELGTGELFF. The CDR3 nucleotides are TGTGCCAGCAGTGACGAACTTTACAGGGAACTAGGCACCGGGGAGCTGTTTTTT.

The J gene is TRBJ2-7, the V gene TRBV4-2; D remains unclear. V was cut by 0 bases and J by 5 bases, with 14 bases left in between. The germline V gene encodes CDR1 LGHNA and CDR2 YNFKEQ. The CDR3 is 15 residues long. The CDR3 loop is CASSQDGLEAHEQYF. The CDR3 nucleotides read TGTGCCAGCAGCCAAGATGGGCTAGAGGCACACGAGCAGTACTTC.